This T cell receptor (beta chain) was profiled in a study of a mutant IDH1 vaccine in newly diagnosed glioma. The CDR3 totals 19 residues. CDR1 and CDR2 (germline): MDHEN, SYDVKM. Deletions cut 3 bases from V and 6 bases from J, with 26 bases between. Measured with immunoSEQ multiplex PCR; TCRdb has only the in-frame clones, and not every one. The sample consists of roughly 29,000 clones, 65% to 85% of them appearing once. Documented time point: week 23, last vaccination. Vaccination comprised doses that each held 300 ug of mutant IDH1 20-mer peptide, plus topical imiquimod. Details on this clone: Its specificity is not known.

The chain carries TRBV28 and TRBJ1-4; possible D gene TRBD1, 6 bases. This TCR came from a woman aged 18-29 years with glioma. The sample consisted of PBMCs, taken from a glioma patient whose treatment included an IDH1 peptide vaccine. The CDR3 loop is CASSFPFGLGGQLDEKLFF. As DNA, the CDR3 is TGTGCCAGCAGTTTTCCCTTTGGCCTTGGGGGGCAGCTAGATGAAAAACTGTTTTTT.